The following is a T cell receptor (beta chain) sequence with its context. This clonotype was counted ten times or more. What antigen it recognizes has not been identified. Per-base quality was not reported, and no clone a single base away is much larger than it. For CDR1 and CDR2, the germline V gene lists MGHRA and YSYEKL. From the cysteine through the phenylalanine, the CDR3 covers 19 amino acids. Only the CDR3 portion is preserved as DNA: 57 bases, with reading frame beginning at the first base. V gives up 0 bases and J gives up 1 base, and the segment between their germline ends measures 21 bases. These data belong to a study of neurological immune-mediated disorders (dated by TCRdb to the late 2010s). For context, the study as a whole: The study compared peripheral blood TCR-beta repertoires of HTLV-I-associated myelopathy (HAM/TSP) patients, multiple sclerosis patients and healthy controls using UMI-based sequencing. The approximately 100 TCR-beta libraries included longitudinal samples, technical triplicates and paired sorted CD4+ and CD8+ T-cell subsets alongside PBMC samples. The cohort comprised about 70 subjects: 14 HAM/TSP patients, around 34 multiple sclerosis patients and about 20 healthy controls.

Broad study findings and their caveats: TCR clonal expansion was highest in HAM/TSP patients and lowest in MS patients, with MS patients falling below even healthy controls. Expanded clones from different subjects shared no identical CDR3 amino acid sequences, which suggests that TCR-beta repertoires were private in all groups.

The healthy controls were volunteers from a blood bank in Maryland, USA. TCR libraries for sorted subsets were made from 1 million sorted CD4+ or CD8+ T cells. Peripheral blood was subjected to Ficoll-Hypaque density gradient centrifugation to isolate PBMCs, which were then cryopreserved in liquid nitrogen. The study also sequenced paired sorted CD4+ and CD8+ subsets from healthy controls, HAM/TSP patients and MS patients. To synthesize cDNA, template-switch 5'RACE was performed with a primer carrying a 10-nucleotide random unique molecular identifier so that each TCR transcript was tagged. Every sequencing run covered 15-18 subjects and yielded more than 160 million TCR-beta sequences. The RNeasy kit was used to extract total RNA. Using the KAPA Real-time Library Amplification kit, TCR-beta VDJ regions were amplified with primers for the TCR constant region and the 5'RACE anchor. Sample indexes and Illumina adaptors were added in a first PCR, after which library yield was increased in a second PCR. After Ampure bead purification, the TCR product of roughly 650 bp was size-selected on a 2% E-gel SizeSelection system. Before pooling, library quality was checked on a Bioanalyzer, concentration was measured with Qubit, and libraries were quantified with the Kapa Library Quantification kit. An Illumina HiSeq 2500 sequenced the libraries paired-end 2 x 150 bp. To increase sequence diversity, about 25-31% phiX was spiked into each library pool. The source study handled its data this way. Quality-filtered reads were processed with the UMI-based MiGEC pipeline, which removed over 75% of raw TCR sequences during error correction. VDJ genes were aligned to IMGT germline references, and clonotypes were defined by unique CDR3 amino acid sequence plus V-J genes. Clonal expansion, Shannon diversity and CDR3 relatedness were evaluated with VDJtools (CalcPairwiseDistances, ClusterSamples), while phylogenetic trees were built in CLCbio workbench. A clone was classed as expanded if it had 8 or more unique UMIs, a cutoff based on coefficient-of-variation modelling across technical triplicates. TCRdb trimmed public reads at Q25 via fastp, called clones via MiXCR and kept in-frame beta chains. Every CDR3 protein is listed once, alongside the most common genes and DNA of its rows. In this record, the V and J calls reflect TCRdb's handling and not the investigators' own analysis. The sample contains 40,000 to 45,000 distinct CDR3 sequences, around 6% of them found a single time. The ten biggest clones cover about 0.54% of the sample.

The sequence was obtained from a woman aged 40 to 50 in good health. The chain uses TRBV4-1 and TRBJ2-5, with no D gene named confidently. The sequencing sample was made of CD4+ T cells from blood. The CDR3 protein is CASSQEAAPLTSRQETQYF. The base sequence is TGCGCCAGCAGCCAAGAAGCCGCACCTCTGACATCCCGCCAAGAGACCCAGTACTTC.